The next 29 T cell receptor beta chains were all read from a single sample in a study of technical replicates of blood from a few donors. The method was immunoSEQ multiplex PCR; TCRdb's version includes in-frame clones alone and lacks a portion of them. Counted here are around 67,000 clones, 75% to 90% occurring once; the ten biggest clones make up approximately 5.1%. Material: PBMCs. These receptors came from a human donor in good health. Some clones in this sample may be carry-over from other donors' samples.

The V and J genes are TRBV5-1 and TRBJ2-1; D possibly corresponds to TRBD2 (6 bases). Germline V gene lookup returns CDR1 SGHRS and CDR2 YFSETQ. The CDR3 contains 16 residues. Trimming left V 4 bases short and J 4 bases short, with 18 bases between. The CDR3 coding sequence is TGCGCCAGCAGCCTGGTACTCGGGGGAAGTTACAATGAGCAGTTCTTC. Translating it yields CASSLVLGGSYNEQFF.

The chain combines TRBV29-1 with TRBJ1-2; D call uncertain. V gave up 3 bases and J gave up 7 bases, with 6 bases separating them. CDR3 length: 10 amino acids. Germline CDR1 reads SQVTM; CDR2 reads ANQGSEA. The CDR3 protein is CSVDRSGYTF. CDR3 nucleotide sequence: TGCAGCGTTGATAGATCTGGCTACACCTTC.

This rearrangement joins TRBV6-1 to TRBJ1-6; D may be TRBD1 (5 bases). The germline CDR1 and CDR2 sequences are MNHNS and SASEGT. V was pared by 4 bases and J by 6 bases, with 13 bases between. The CDR3 is 15 amino acids. The CDR3 sequence is CASSVQGLGNSPLHF. The CDR3 nucleotides are TGTGCCAGCAGTGTCCAGGGTCTCGGTAATTCACCCCTCCACTTT.

The J gene is TRBJ1-6, the V gene TRBV6-5, with D possibly being TRBD1 (5 bases). Between the trimmed V and J ends, which lost 6 bases and 4 bases, there was a span of 10 bases. Germline V gives CDR1 MNHEY, CDR2 SVGAGI. CDR3 length equals 14 residues. The CDR3 nucleotides are TGTGCCAGCAGCACGGGACTTTATAATTCACCCCTCCACTTT. Translation: CASSTGLYNSPLHF.

The V call is TRBV29-1, the J call TRBJ2-7; maybe TRBD2 (6 bases). Germline V gives CDR1 SQVTM, CDR2 ANQGSEA. Trimming removed 2 bases from V and 1 base from J, with 9 bases in between. This CDR3 spans 13 amino acids. The CDR3 nucleotides are TGCAGCGTTGAATTTGCGGGATCCTACGAGCAGTACTTC. Its translation: CSVEFAGSYEQYF.

The sample holds one count of this clone. The chain joins TRBV6-4 to TRBJ1-5; D perhaps matches TRBD1 (6 bases). The V and J ends lost 11 bases and 2 bases respectively, with 25 bases between them. Germline CDR1 is MRHNA and CDR2 is SNTAGT. The CDR3 loop spans 17 amino acids. CDR3 sequence (DNA): TGTGCCGTCCCGTTCACTAAGACACAGGGCGGCAATCAGCCCCAGCATTTT. Amino acid sequence: CAVPFTKTQGGNQPQHF.

This clone appeared once. This chain connects TRBV29-1 to TRBJ2-3; 15 nucleotides match TRBD2. The length of the CDR3 is 22 residues. V lost 5 bases and J lost 3; bases outside the gene matches: 24. CDR1 SQVTM and CDR2 ANQGSEA come from the germline V gene. The CDR3 region has the DNA TGCAGCGTTCCTCCCGATACTTCGGGACTCACGGGACTAGCGGGAGGAACAGATACGCAGTATTTT. This encodes CSVPPDTSGLTGLAGGTDTQYF.

The chain links TRBV7-9 to TRBJ1-1; TRBD1 matches 7 bases. Germline lookup yields CDR1 SEHNR and CDR2 FQNEAQ (reference sequence). V was clipped by 5 bases and J by 1 base; unmatched bases: 4. CDR3 length equals 14 residues. The CDR3 nucleotides are TGTGCCAGCAGCCTAGGGACAGCGAACACTGAAGCTTTCTTT. It is translated as CASSLGTANTEAFF.

The chain combines TRBV5-1 with TRBJ2-2; TRBD1 agrees at 8 bases. The CDR3 covers 15 residues. The ends lost 4 bases at V and 1 base at J; junction bases unmatched: 3. CDR1 SGHRS and CDR2 YFSETQ come from the germline V gene. The CDR3 bases are TGCGCCAGCAGCGGAGGGACAGGGAACACCGGGGAGCTGTTTTTT. The encoded protein is CASSGGTGNTGELFF.

The V call is TRBV9, the J call TRBJ2-5; D is perhaps TRBD1 (5 bases). CDR3 length equals 15 residues. The germline V gene has CDR1 SGDLS and CDR2 YYNGEE. Trimming pared 0 bases from V and 6 bases from J, leaving 15 bases between. CDR3 bases: TGTGCCAGCAGCGTAGATGGACCCCCAGGGCAGACCCAGTACTTC. This codes for CASSVDGPPGQTQYF.

This clone was seen a few times. This same CDR3 is encoded by further DNA sequences in the sample. This sequence joins TRBV5-1 and TRBJ1-1; possible D gene TRBD1, 5 bases. The CDR3 is 12 amino acids. CDR1 and CDR2 (germline): SGHRS, YFSETQ. Trimming removed 4 bases at V and 1 base at J, with 5 bases between. The CDR3 nucleotides read TGCGCCAGCAGCAGGGGGAACACTGAAGCTTTCTTT. Translation: CASSRGNTEAFF.

This chain joins TRBV7-3 and TRBJ2-1, with 11 bases lining up with TRBD1. Germline values: CDR1 SGHTA, CDR2 FQGTGA. The J segment lost 7 bases and the V segment lost 2 bases, leaving 7 bases of the junction unmatched. The CDR3 has 16 residues. The CDR3 sequence: CASSLPGTGGMNEQFF. The CDR3 DNA reads as TGTGCCAGCAGCTTACCCGGGACAGGGGGTATGAATGAGCAGTTCTTC.

V usage is TRBV7-9 and J usage is TRBJ2-1, with D possibly matching TRBD2 (6 bases). Germline CDR1 SEHNR, CDR2 FQNEAQ (reference sequence). The CDR3 contains 14 residues. V was shortened by 4 bases and J by 9 bases, with 16 bases between the two germline ends. CDR3 region: CASSSAGGSLEQFF. CDR3 in DNA: TGTGCCAGCAGCTCCGCTGGGGGGTCGCTTGAGCAGTTCTTC.

The chain joins TRBV19 to TRBJ2-5, with 11 bases lining up with TRBD2. V gave up 8 bases and J gave up 4 bases; unmatched junction bases: 18. There are 18 residues in the CDR3. Per germline, CDR1 LNHDA and CDR2 SQIVND (reference sequence). The CDR3 DNA follows: TGTGCCAGTTCAGATAGGGCTAGCGGGGGGCCCGCGGCAGAGACCCAGTACTTC. It encodes CASSDRASGGPAAETQYF.

Relative to its sample, this clone is medium-sized. The chain is built from TRBV11-2 and TRBJ2-1; D is possibly TRBD1 (6 bases). The V gene's germline CDR1 is SGHAT and CDR2 FQNNGV. V lost 5 bases and J 3 bases, leaving 14 bases between the germline ends. CDR3 size: 15 residues. CDR3 amino acids: CASSLRQGIYNEQFF. The CDR3 coding sequence is TGTGCCAGCAGCCTGCGGCAGGGGATCTACAATGAGCAGTTCTTC. Based on the CDR3 plus reference TRBV11-2 and TRBJ2-1, the full variable domain is EAGVAQSPRYKIIEKRQSVAFWCNPISGHATLYWYQQILGQGPKLLIQFQNNGVVDDSQLPKDRFSAERLKGVDSTLKIQPAKLEDSAVYLCASSLRQGIYNEQFFGPGTRLTVL.

The rearrangement links TRBV4-2 to TRBJ2-2; tentatively, D is TRBD2 (6 bases). The ends were cut back, 0 bases at V and 1 base at J, with 15 bases in the middle. Germline CDR1 reads LGHNA; CDR2 reads YNFKEQ. This CDR3 spans 18 amino acids. The CDR3 reads CASSQDVVGLLNTGELFF. The DNA of the CDR3 is TGTGCCAGCAGCCAAGATGTAGTCGGACTATTGAACACCGGGGAGCTGTTTTTT.

The V call is TRBV6-1, the J call TRBJ2-5; D unresolved. The V gene lost 8 bases and the J gene lost 4 bases, with 17 bases spanning the gap. The CDR3 runs to 14 residues. Germline CDR1 MNHNS, CDR2 SASEGT. This CDR3 reads CASRPEERTETQYF. CDR3 nucleotide sequence: TGTGCCAGCCGACCCGAGGAGCGAACAGAGACCCAGTACTTC.

The chain links TRBV6-4 to TRBJ2-1; D is perhaps TRBD2 (6 bases). V lost 4 bases and J lost 10, with 14 bases in between. CDR1 and CDR2 (germline): MRHNA, SNTAGT. The CDR3 is 13 amino acids. The CDR3 is CASSALGGMEQFF. The CDR3 bases are TGTGCCAGCAGTGCCCTGGGGGGAATGGAGCAGTTCTTC.

The gene calls are TRBV2 and TRBJ1-4; 8 bases map to TRBD1. This CDR3 contains 13 residues. The V and J ends lost 5 bases and 7 bases, in that order; junction bases with no gene match: 3. Germline CDR1 and CDR2: SNHLY and FYNNEI. In DNA form, the CDR3 reads TGTGCCAGCAGTAAAACAGGGGGTGAAAAACTGTTTTTT. Amino acid sequence: CASSKTGGEKLFF.

V gene TRBV10-3 combines with J gene TRBJ1-2, with D possibly TRBD1 on 5 matching bases. Per the germline V gene, CDR1 is ENHRY and CDR2 is SYGVKD. V was pared by 3 bases and J by 0 bases, with 8 bases between. The CDR3 runs to 14 residues. This CDR3 is CAISERTTNYGYTF. The CDR3 nucleotides are TGTGCCATCAGTGAAAGGACAACTAACTATGGCTACACCTTC.

J is TRBJ2-2 and V is TRBV18; 8 nucleotides match TRBD1. The germline gives CDR1 KGHSH, CDR2 LQKENI. With 2 bases clipped from V and 4 bases from J, the junction kept 6 bases outside the gene matches. The CDR3 length is 16 residues. The DNA of the CDR3 is TGTGCCAGCTCACCATCCCAGGGGGCTATCACCGGGGAGCTGTTTTTT. The encoded protein is CASSPSQGAITGELFF.

V gene TRBV25-1 combines with J gene TRBJ2-2; D is unresolved. Trimming left V 4 bases short and J 3 bases short, with 3 bases between. Per the germline V gene, CDR1 is MGHDK and CDR2 is SYGVNS. The CDR3 consists of 12 residues. CDR3 protein: CASSGHTGELFF. In DNA, the CDR3 is TGTGCCAGCAGTGGGCACACCGGGGAGCTGTTTTTT.

This clone showed up just a few times. The chain has TRBV19 and TRBJ1-3, with D hard to call. The CDR3 sequence is 12 residues long. V gave up 3 bases and J gave up 3 bases, with 3 bases separating them. CDR1 is LNHDA and CDR2 is SQIVND in the germline V gene (reference sequence). The CDR3 DNA is TGTGCCAGTAGTATCAGTGGAAACACCATATATTTT. It is translated as CASSISGNTIYF.

This sequence joins TRBV7-6 and TRBJ2-7, with D tentatively TRBD1 (6 bases). CDR3 length: 13 residues. Germline-derived CDR1 and CDR2 are SGHVS and FNYEAQ. The V gene lost 4 bases and the J gene lost 4 bases, with 11 bases spanning the gap. CDR3 residues: CASSSFRGYEQYF. The CDR3 coding sequence is TGTGCCAGCAGCTCTTTTAGGGGGTACGAGCAGTACTTC.

The chain has TRBV19 and TRBJ2-1; 14 nucleotides match TRBD2. Per germline, CDR1 LNHDA and CDR2 SQIVND (reference sequence). Unmatched junction bases numbered 2, after V lost 6 bases and J lost 10 bases. This CDR3 has 13 amino acids. The CDR3 sequence: CASRRLAGGEQFF. The CDR3 bases are TGTGCCAGTAGGAGACTAGCGGGGGGGGAGCAGTTCTTC.

This clone was recorded only once. The V and J genes are TRBV2 and TRBJ2-7; 7 bases map to TRBD1. CDR3 length: 14 amino acids. Germline V lookup: CDR1 SNHLY, CDR2 FYNNEI. Trimming at V came to 6 bases and at J to 2 bases, leaving 7 bases not matched to a gene. The CDR3 bases are TGTGCCAGCAGCACACAGGGACAGACCTACGAGCAGTACTTC. Translating it yields CASSTQGQTYEQYF.

V gene TRBV2 combines with J gene TRBJ1-3; D is undetermined. V lost 4 bases, J lost 0 bases, and 4 bases lay in between. From germline, CDR1 is SNHLY and CDR2 FYNNEI. The CDR3 loop spans 13 amino acids. The CDR3 DNA sequence: TGTGCCAGCAGTGCCAACTCTGGAAACACCATATATTTT. This sequence encodes CASSANSGNTIYF.

V gene TRBV5-1 combines with J gene TRBJ1-2, with D unclear. Germline V CDR1 and CDR2: SGHRS, YFSETQ. V lost 1 base to trimming and J lost 6 bases, with 13 bases between them. There are 14 residues in the CDR3. The CDR3 bases are TGCGCCAGCAGCTTGTCCCGGGAATTGAATGGCTACACCTTC. The encoded protein is CASSLSRELNGYTF.

The chain combines TRBV6-6 with TRBJ1-6, with unresolved D. Trimming cost V 4 bases and J 8 bases, with 15 bases left between them. The V gene's germline CDR1 is MNHNY and CDR2 SVGAGI (reference sequence). The CDR3 length is 15 residues. The DNA for the CDR3 is TGTGCCAGCAGTTGGGAGCTAGCACCATATTCACCCCTCCACTTT. As protein: CASSWELAPYSPLHF.